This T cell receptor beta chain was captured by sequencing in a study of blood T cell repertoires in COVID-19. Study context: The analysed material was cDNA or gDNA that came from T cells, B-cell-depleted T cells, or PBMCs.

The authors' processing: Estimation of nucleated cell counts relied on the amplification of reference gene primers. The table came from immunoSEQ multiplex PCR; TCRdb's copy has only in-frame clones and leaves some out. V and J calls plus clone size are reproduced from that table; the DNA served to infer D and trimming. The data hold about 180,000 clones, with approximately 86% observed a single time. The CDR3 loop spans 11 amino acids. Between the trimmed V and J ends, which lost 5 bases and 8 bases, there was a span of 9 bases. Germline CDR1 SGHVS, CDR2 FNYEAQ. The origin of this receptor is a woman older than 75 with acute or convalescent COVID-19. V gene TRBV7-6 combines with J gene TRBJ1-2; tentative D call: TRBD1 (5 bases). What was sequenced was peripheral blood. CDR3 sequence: CASSGRVGYTF. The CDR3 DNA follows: TGTGCCAGCAGCGGCAGGGTGGGCTACACCTTC. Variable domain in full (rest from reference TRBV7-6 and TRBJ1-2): GAGVSQSPRYKVTKRGQDVALRCDPISGHVSLYWYRQALGQGPEFLTYFNYEAQQDKSGLPNDRFSAERPEGSISTLTIQRTEQRDSAMYRCASSGRVGYTFGSGTRLTVV.